This TCR beta chain was recorded in a study of Ad26.COV2.S vaccination and SARS-CoV-2 variants (dated by TCRdb to about 2021). Notes on the research overall: Vaccine-arm donors came from COV1001, a multicentre, randomized, double-blind, placebo-controlled phase I-IIa trial of Ad26.COV2.S in healthy adults. Ad26.COV2.S was administered intramuscularly at 5 x 10^10 or 1 x 10^11 viral particles, either as a single shot or as two shots given 56 days apart. TCRbeta repertoire sequencing served as the tool for gauging how specific and how broad the SARS-CoV-2-reactive T cell receptors were following Ad26.COV2.S vaccination. The TCR-sequenced set comprised approximately 32 samples: some 19 Ad26.COV2.S vaccine recipients, 5 placebo recipients and 8 SARS-CoV-2 convalescent individuals. Trial participants were randomized into five groups of five: low-dose or high-dose Ad26.COV2.S given once or twice, or placebo on both occasions. Investigators did not know the trial group allocation while performing experiments and assessing outcomes. Overall study results and their limits: Compared with placebo recipients, Ad26.COV2.S recipients showed higher spike-specific TCR breadth (P = 0.0014). Non-spike TCR breadth was comparable between vaccine and placebo recipients, consistent with the vaccine containing only spike. The study was not powered for comparison of responses between vaccine doses or regimens. The authors noted that total T cell responses may have been underestimated by the TCR breadth and depth analyses. Substantial breadth of spike-specific CD8+ and CD4+ T cell responses was reported after vaccination.

The immunoSEQ Assay was used to sequence TCRbeta CDR3 regions. After extraction, genomic DNA underwent amplification by bias-controlled multiplex PCR, followed by high-throughput sequencing. As for the original processing: Collapsing and filtering of sequences were performed to quantify the absolute abundance of each unique TCRbeta CDR3 region. T cell fraction was estimated by normalization of TCRbeta template counts to usable DNA, with usable DNA being measured through amplification of reference genes present in all nucleated cells. Repertoire TCRs were annotated as SARS-CoV-2-specific when V gene, CDR3 amino acid sequence and J gene were exactly matched to a known reactive TCR set. MIRA supplied the reference SARS-CoV-2 TCR set, which was filtered for enrichment in COVID-19-positive ImmuneCODE repertoires so that public or cross-reactive TCRs were removed. Using the MIRA antigens, annotated TCRs were further analysed by specific ORF or by position within an ORF. Breadth was defined as annotated unique rearrangements over total unique productive rearrangements; depth was the summed frequency of those rearrangements. TCR breadth was compared between groups using two-sided Wilcoxon rank-sum tests. Not all clones reach the TCRdb copy of this immuneACCESS table, which keeps in-frame sequences only. Checked studies attribute under half of the gap to unresolved V genes and leave the rest unexplained. V and J calls and clone size are as listed in that table; D and trimming were resolved from the DNA. The sample has 360,000 or so clones on record, around nine tenths of them singletons. Of the sample, roughly 3.2% falls within the top ten clones.

Trimmed from V: 5 bases; trimmed from J: 3 bases; junction bases lacking a gene match: 9. The cysteine opens and the phenylalanine closes a CDR3 of 16 amino acids. Only the CDR3 part of the read is kept: 48 bases, read in frame from the first base. CDR1 is given as SGHNT and CDR2 as YENEEA, both from the germline V gene. Per the publication, the treatment or condition label means: around 19 received Ad26.COV2.S at low or high dose, single or two shots; about 5 received placebo; per-sample allocation not given. Repertoires of vaccine and placebo recipients were sequenced from samples taken on day 63 after the first injection. In Cohort 1b, roughly 25 adults aged 18-55 years were enrolled at a single site in Boston, USA, between 29 July and 7 August 2020. Ad26.COV2.S consisted of a replication-incompetent adenovirus type 26 vector by which a prefusion-stabilized SARS-CoV-2 spike protein from the original Wuhan strain was expressed.

Concerning this clone: It has no known antigen specificity. No base qualities exist here, and no much larger clone lies one base off it.

The TCR was taken from a person aged 18-60 years who received the Ad26.COV2.S COVID-19 vaccine or a placebo. The source material was peripheral blood, sampled in a trial of Ad26.COV2.S vaccine versus placebo. The receptor chain draws on TRBV11-3 and TRBJ2-3; 9 bases in between match TRBD2. The CDR3 amino acid sequence is: CASSPGSGGSTDTQYF. The sequenced DNA: TGTGCCAGCAGCCCCGGTAGCGGGGGCTCGACAGATACGCAGTATTTT.